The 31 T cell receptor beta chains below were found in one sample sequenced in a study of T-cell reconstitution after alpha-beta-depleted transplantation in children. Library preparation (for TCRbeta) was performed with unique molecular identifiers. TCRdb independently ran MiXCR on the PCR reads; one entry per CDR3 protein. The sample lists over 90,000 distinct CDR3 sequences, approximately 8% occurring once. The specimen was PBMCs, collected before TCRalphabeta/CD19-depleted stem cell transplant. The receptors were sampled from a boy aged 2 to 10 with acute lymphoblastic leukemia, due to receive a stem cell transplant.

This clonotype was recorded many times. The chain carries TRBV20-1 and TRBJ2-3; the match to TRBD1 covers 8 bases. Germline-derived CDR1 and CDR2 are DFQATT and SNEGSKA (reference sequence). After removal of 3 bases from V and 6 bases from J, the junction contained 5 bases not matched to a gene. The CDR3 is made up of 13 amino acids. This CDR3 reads CSASPGGLDTQYF. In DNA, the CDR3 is TGCAGTGCTAGTCCAGGGGGCCTTGATACGCAGTATTTT.

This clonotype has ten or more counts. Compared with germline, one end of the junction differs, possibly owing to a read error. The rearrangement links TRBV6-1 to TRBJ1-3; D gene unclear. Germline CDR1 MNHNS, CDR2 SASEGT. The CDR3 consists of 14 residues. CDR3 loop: CASREEASGNTIYF. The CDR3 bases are TGTGCCAGCAGGGAAGAGGCTTCTGGAAACACCATATATTTT.

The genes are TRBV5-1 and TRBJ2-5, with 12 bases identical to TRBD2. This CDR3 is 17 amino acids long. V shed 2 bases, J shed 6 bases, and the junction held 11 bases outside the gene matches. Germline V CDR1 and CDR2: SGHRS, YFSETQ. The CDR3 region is CASSFTPLAGGRKTQYF. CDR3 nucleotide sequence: TGCGCCAGCAGCTTTACCCCGCTAGCGGGGGGGAGGAAGACCCAGTACTTC.

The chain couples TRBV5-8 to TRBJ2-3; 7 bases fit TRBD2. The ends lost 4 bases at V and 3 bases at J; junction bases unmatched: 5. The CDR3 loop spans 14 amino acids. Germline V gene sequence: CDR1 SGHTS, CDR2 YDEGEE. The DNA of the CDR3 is TGTGCCAGCAGCGGGAGAGCGGGGACAGATACGCAGTATTTT. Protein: CASSGRAGTDTQYF.

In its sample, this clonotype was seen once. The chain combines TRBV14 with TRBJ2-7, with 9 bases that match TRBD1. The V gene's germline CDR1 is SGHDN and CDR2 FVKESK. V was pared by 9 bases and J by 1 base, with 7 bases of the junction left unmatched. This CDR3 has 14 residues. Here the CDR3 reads CARRPGTGSYEQYF. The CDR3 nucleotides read TGTGCCAGGAGGCCCGGGACAGGGTCCTACGAGCAGTACTTC.

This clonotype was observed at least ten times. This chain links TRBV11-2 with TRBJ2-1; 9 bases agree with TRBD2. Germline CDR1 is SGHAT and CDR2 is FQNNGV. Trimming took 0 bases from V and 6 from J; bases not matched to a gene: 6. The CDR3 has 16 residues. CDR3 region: CASSLERRGGGNEQFF. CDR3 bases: TGTGCCAGCAGCTTAGAACGGCGGGGGGGAGGCAATGAGCAGTTCTTC.

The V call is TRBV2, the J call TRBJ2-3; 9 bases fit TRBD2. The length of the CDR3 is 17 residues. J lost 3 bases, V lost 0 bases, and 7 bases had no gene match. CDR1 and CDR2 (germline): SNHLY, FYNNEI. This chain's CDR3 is CASSEAETLAGTDTQYF. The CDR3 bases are TGTGCCAGCAGTGAAGCAGAGACGCTAGCGGGGACAGATACGCAGTATTTT. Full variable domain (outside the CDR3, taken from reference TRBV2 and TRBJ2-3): EPEVTQTPSHQVTQMGQEVILRCVPISNHLYFYWYRQILGQKVEFLVSFYNNEISEKSEIFDDQFSVERPDGSNFTLKIRSTKLEDSAMYFCASSEAETLAGTDTQYFGPGTRLTVL.

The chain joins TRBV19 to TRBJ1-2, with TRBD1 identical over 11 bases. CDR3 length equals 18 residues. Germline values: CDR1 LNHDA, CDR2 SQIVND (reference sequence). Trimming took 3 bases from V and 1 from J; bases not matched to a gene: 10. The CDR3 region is CASSIPGQGAFGNYGYTF. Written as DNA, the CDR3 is TGTGCCAGTAGTATCCCCGGACAGGGGGCGTTCGGTAACTATGGCTACACCTTC.

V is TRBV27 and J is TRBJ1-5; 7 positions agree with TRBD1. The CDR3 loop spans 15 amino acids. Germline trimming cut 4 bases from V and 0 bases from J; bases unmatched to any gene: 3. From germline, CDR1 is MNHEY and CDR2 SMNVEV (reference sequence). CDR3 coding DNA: TGTGCCAGCAGTTCGGGACAGCTTAGCAATCAGCCCCAGCATTTT. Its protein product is CASSSGQLSNQPQHF.

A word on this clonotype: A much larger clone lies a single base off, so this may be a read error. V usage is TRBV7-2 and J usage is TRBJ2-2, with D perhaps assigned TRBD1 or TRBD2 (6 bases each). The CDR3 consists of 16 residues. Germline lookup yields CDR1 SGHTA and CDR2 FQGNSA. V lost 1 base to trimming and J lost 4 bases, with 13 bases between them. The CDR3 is CASSLGGLASTGELFF. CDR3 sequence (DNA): TGTGCCAGCAGCTTAGGGGGGCTAGCGAGCACCGGGGAGCTGTTTTTT. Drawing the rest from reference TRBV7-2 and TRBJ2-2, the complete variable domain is GAGVSQSPSNKVTEKGKDVELRCDPISGHTALYWYRQSLGQGLEFLIYFQGNSAPDKSGLPSDRFSAERTGGSVSTLTIQRTQQEDSAVYLCASSLGGLASTGELFFGEGSRLTVL.

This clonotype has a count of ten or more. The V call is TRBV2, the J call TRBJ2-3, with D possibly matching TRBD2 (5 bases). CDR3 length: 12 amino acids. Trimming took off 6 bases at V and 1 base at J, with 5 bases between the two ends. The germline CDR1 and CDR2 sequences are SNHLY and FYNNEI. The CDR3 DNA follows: TGTGCCAGCAGGGAGGGCACAGATACGCAGTATTTT. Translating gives CASREGTDTQYF.

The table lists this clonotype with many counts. CDR3 sequence reads: CSAETSGGGTDTQYF. CDR3 sequence (DNA): TGCAGTGCTGAGACTAGCGGGGGGGGCACAGATACGCAGTATTTT. The genes are TRBV20-1 and TRBJ2-3; 14 nucleotides align to TRBD2. Germline V CDR1 and CDR2: DFQATT, SNEGSKA (reference sequence). Losses at the gene ends were 5 bases for V and 1 base for J; bases not matched to a gene: 2. CDR3 length equals 15 residues.

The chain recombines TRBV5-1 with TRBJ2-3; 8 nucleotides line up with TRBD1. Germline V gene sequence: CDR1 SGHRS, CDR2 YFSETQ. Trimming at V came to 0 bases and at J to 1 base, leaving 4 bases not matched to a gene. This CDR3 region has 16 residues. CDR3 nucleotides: TGCGCCAGCAGCTTGGGGGGACAGGCCCGCACAGATACGCAGTATTTT. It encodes CASSLGGQARTDTQYF.

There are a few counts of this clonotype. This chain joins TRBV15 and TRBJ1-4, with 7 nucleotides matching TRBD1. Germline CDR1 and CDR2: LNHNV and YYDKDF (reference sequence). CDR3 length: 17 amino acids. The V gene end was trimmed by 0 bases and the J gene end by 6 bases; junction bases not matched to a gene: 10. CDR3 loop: CATSRDPRGTDHEKLFF. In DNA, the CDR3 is TGTGCCACCAGCAGAGATCCCAGAGGGACAGATCATGAAAAACTGTTTTTT.

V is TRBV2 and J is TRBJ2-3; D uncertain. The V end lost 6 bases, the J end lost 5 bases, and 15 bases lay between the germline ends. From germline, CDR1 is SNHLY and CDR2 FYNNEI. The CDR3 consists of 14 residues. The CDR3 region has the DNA TGTGCCAGCAGCATCCCTAGGCGGCTAGATACGCAGTATTTT. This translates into CASSIPRRLDTQYF. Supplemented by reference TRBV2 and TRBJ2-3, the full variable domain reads EPEVTQTPSHQVTQMGQEVILRCVPISNHLYFYWYRQILGQKVEFLVSFYNNEISEKSEIFDDQFSVERPDGSNFTLKIRSTKLEDSAMYFCASSIPRRLDTQYFGPGTRLTVL.

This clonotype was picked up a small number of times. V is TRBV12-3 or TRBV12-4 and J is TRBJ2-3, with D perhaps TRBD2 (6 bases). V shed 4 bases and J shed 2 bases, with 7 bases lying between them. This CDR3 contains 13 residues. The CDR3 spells CASSSGVTDTQYF. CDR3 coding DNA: TGTGCCAGCAGTTCGGGGGTCACAGATACGCAGTATTTT.

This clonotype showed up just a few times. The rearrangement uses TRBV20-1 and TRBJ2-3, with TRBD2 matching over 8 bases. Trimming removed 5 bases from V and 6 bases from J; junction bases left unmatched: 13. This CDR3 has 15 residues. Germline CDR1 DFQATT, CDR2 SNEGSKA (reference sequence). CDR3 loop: CSAPRGLASGDTQYF. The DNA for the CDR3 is TGCAGTGCTCCACGAGGACTAGCTTCCGGGGATACGCAGTATTTT.

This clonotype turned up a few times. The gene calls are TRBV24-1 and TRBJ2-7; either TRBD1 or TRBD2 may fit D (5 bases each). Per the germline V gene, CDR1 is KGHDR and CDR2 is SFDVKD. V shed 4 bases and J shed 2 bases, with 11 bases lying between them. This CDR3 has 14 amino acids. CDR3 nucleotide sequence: TGTGCCACCAGTGAAACCGGGGCTCCCTACGAGCAGTACTTC. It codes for CATSETGAPYEQYF.

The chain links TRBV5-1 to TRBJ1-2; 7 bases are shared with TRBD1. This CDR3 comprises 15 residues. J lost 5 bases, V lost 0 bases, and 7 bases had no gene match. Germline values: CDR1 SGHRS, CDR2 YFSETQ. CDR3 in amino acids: CASSLGQGTAYGYTF. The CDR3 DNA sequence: TGCGCCAGCAGCTTGGGGCAGGGGACAGCATATGGCTACACCTTC.

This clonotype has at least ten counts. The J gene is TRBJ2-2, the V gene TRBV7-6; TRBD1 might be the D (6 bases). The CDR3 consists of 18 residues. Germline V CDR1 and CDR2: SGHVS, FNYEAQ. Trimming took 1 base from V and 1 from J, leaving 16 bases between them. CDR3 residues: CASSLGYRAFLNTGELFF. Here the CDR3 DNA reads TGTGCCAGCAGCTTAGGGTACAGGGCTTTCCTGAACACCGGGGAGCTGTTTTTT. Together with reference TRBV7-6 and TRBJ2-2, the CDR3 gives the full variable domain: GAGVSQSPRYKVTKRGQDVALRCDPISGHVSLYWYRQALGQGPEFLTYFNYEAQQDKSGLPNDRFSAERPEGSISTLTIQRTEQRDSAMYRCASSLGYRAFLNTGELFFGEGSRLTVL.

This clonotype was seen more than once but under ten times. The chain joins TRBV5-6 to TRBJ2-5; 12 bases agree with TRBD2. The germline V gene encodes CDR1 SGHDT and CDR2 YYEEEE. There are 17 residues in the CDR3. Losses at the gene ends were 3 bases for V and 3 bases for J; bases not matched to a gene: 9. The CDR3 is CASSWGMRLAGEETQYF. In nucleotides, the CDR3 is TGTGCCAGCAGCTGGGGCATGAGACTAGCGGGGGAAGAGACCCAGTACTTC. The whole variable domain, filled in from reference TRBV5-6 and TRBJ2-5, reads DAGVTQSPTHLIKTRGQQVTLRCSPKSGHDTVSWYQQALGQGPQFIFQYYEEEERQRGNFPDRFSGHQFPNYSSELNVNALLLGDSALYLCASSWGMRLAGEETQYFGPGTRLLVL.

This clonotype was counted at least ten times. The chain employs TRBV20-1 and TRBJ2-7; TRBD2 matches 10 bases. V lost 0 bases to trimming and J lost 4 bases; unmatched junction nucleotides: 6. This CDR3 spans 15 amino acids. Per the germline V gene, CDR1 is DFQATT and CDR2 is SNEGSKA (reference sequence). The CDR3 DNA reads TGCAGTGCTAGAGATCATCTAGCGGGGGTGTACGAGCAGTACTTC. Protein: CSARDHLAGVYEQYF.

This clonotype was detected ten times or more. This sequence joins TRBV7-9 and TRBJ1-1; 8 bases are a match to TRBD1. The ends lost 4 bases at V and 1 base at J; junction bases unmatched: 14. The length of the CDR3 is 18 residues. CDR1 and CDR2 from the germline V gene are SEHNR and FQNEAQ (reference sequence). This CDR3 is CASSYYPIRDRTNTEAFF. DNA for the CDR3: TGTGCCAGCAGCTATTACCCTATACGGGACAGGACGAACACTGAAGCTTTCTTT. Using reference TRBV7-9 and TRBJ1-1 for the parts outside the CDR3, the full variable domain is DTGVSQNPRHKITKRGQNVTFRCDPISEHNRLYWYRQTLGQGPEFLTYFQNEAQLEKSRLLSDRFSAERPKGSFSTLEIQRTEQGDSAMYLCASSYYPIRDRTNTEAFFGQGTRLTVV.

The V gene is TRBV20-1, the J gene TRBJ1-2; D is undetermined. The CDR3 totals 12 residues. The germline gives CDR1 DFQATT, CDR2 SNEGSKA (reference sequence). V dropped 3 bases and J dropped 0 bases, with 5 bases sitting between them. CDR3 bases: TGCAGTGCTAGCCCGTCTAACTATGGCTACACCTTC. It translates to CSASPSNYGYTF.

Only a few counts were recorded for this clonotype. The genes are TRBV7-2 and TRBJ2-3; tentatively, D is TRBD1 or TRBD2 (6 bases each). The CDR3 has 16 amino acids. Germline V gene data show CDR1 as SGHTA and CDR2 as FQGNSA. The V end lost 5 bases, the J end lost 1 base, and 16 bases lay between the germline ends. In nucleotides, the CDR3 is TGTGCCAGCAGCCCGTCATCTCGGGGGCGCACAGATACGCAGTATTTT. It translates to CASSPSSRGRTDTQYF.

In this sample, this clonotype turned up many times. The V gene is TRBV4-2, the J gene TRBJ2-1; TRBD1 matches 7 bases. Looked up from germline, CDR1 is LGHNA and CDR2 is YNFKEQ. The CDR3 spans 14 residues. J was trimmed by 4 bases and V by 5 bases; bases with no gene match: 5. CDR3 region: CASSGSGQYNEQFF. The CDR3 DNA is TGTGCCAGCAGCGGATCGGGACAGTACAATGAGCAGTTCTTC.

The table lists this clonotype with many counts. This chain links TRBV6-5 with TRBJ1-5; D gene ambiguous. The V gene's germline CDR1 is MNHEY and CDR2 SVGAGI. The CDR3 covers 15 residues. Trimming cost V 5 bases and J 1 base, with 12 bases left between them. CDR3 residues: CASSTPVGSNQPQHF. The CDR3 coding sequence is TGTGCCAGCAGTACGCCCGTTGGGAGCAATCAGCCCCAGCATTTT.

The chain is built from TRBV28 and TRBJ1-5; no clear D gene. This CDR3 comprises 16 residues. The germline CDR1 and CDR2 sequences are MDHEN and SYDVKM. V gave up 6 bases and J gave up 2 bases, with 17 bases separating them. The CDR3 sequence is CASSSWFAPGNQPQHF. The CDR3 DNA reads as TGTGCCAGCAGCTCTTGGTTTGCCCCAGGCAATCAGCCCCAGCATTTT.

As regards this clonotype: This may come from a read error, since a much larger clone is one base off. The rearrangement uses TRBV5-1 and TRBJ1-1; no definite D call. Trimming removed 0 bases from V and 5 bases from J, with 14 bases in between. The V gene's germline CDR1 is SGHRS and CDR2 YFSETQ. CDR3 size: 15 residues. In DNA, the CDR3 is TGCGCCAGCAGCTTGGCCTATGGTGGGTGGACTGAAGCTTTCTTT. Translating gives CASSLAYGGWTEAFF. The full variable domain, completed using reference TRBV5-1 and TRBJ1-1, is KAGVTQTPRYLIKTRGQQVTLSCSPISGHRSVSWYQQTPGQGLQFLFEYFSETQRNKGNFPGRFSGRQFSNSRSEMNVSTLELGDSALYLCASSLAYGGWTEAFFGQGTRLTVV.

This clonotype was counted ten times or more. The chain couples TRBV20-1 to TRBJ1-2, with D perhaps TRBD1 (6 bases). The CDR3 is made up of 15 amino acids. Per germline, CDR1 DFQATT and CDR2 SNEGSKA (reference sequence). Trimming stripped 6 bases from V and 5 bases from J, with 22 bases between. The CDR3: CSAPILARGGYGYTF. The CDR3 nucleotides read TGCAGTGCCCCCATCTTGGCCAGGGGAGGGTATGGCTACACCTTC.

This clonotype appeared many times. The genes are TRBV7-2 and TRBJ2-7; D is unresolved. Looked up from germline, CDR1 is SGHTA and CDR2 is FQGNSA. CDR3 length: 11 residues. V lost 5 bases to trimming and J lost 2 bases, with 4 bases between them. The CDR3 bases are TGTGCCAGCAGCGAAACCTACGAGCAGTACTTC. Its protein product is CASSETYEQYF. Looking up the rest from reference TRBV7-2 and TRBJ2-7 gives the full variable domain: GAGVSQSPSNKVTEKGKDVELRCDPISGHTALYWYRQSLGQGLEFLIYFQGNSAPDKSGLPSDRFSAERTGGSVSTLTIQRTQQEDSAVYLCASSETYEQYFGPGTRLTVT.